This passage covers 31 T cell receptor beta chains from one sample sequenced in a study of T cells in Graves' hyperthyroidism and ophthalmopathy. The CDR3 regions of TCR beta were amplified from RNA transcripts. HTBI primers were the set used in a first-round RT-PCR of the TCR CDR3. MiXCR, applied by TCRdb to the multiplex PCR reads, yields one record per CDR3 protein. Of a few hundred thousand distinct CDR3 sequences in the sample, 18% were seen once. Sequencing was carried out using blood. The origin of the receptors is a woman between 40 and 50 years old with Graves' ophthalmopathy.

This rearrangement joins TRBV15 to TRBJ2-1; D not resolved. Germline CDR1 is LNHNV and CDR2 is YYDKDF (reference sequence). Trimming cost V 1 base and J 5 bases, with 3 bases left between them. The CDR3 is 12 residues long. Here the CDR3 DNA reads TGTGCCACCAGCAGAGCTCACAATGAGCAGTTCTTC. Translating it yields CATSRAHNEQFF.

This clonotype has at least ten counts. The chain's CDR3 is CSARKGLAGVWDETQYF. CDR3 nucleotides: TGCAGTGCTAGGAAGGGACTAGCGGGAGTGTGGGATGAGACCCAGTACTTC. The genes are TRBV20-1 and TRBJ2-5; 14 bases line up with TRBD2. The CDR3 is 17 residues long. The V and J ends lost 3 bases and 5 bases, in that order; junction bases with no gene match: 11. The germline CDR1 and CDR2 sequences are DFQATT and SNEGSKA (reference sequence).

At least ten counts were recorded for this clonotype. The CDR3 nucleotides are TGCGCCAGCAGCCGGGGGACCTTGACGGCCGAGACCCAGTACTTC. Amino acids: CASSRGTLTAETQYF. This chain links TRBV4-1 with TRBJ2-5; possibly TRBD1 or TRBD2 for D (5 bases each). This CDR3 is 15 amino acids long. Germline values: CDR1 MGHRA, CDR2 YSYEKL. Trimming removed 4 bases at V and 5 bases at J, with 17 bases between.

This rearrangement joins TRBV24-1 to TRBJ1-2; the D gene is possibly TRBD1 (5 bases). This CDR3 is 13 amino acids long. Between the trimmed V and J ends, which lost 4 bases and 5 bases, there was a span of 10 bases. The V gene's germline CDR1 is KGHDR and CDR2 SFDVKD. CDR3 amino acids: CATSDRDGYGYTF. The CDR3 bases are TGTGCCACCAGTGACCGGGACGGTTATGGCTACACCTTC.

Many counts were recorded for this clonotype. J is TRBJ2-5 and V is TRBV6-2 or TRBV6-3; 8 bases line up with TRBD2. The germline V gene has CDR1 MNHEY and CDR2 SVGEGT. The V segment lost 6 bases and the J segment 4 bases; nucleotides outside the gene matches: 10. CDR3 length: 15 residues. This CDR3 is CASSPWRLAGETQYF. The DNA for the CDR3 is TGTGCCAGCAGCCCCTGGAGGCTAGCGGGAGAGACCCAGTACTTC.

This clonotype was seen repeatedly, ten times or more. The chain uses TRBV12-3 or TRBV12-4 and TRBJ1-2, with D perhaps matching TRBD1 (5 bases). Deletions cut 3 bases from V and 3 bases from J, with 17 bases between. The CDR3 is 16 amino acids. DNA for the CDR3: TGTGCCAGCAGTTTGAGGGGAGACACCTGGGACTATGGCTACACCTTC. This encodes CASSLRGDTWDYGYTF.

The V and J genes are TRBV6-5 and TRBJ2-5; TRBD1 matches at 7 bases. The junction had 6 bases not matched to a gene; V was cut back by 4 bases and J by 4 bases. Germline V CDR1 and CDR2: MNHEY, SVGAGI. CDR3 length: 14 amino acids. In DNA form, the CDR3 reads TGTGCCAGCAGTTCACCGACAGGGCGAGAGACCCAGTACTTC. Its protein is CASSSPTGRETQYF.

A few counts support this clonotype. Just one base apart from a much larger clone, this may be a read error. The chain combines TRBV12-3 or TRBV12-4 with TRBJ2-7, with D perhaps matching TRBD1 (6 bases). The V end lost 5 bases, the J end lost 2 bases, and 10 bases lay between the germline ends. The CDR3 is 13 residues long. The CDR3 DNA follows: TGTGCCAGCAGTACACAGGGTCCCTACGAGCAGTACTTC. This translates into CASSTQGPYEQYF.

V gene TRBV11-2 combines with J gene TRBJ2-5; D remains unclear. V dropped 2 bases and J dropped 4 bases, with 11 bases sitting between them. The CDR3 is 14 amino acids. CDR1 SGHAT and CDR2 FQNNGV come from the germline V gene. The CDR3 region is CASSLRDGGETQYF. As DNA, the CDR3 is TGTGCCAGCAGCTTAAGAGACGGCGGAGAGACCCAGTACTTC.

This clonotype came up many times. The gene calls are TRBV20-1 and TRBJ2-7; the match to TRBD2 covers 15 bases. The CDR3 is 17 amino acids. Losses at the gene ends were 0 bases for V and 3 bases for J; bases not matched to a gene: 6. Germline V gives CDR1 DFQATT, CDR2 SNEGSKA (reference sequence). The CDR3: CSARDPGTSGRLYEQYF. The CDR3 coding sequence is TGCAGTGCTAGAGATCCGGGGACTAGCGGGAGGCTCTACGAGCAGTACTTC.

This clonotype showed up many times. This sequence joins TRBV2 and TRBJ1-1; D may be TRBD1 (6 bases). The germline CDR1 and CDR2 sequences are SNHLY and FYNNEI. V lost 7 bases, J lost 1 base, and 13 bases lay in between. The CDR3 runs 14 residues. In DNA form, the CDR3 reads TGTGCCAGCATGAGGGACATTACGAACACTGAAGCTTTCTTT. Translation: CASMRDITNTEAFF.

This clonotype was seen many times. This rearrangement joins TRBV6-2 or TRBV6-3 to TRBJ2-2; TRBD2 agrees at 10 bases. The trim removed 1 base at V and 1 base at J, leaving 6 bases unmatched. Germline lookup yields CDR1 MNHEY and CDR2 SVGEGT. CDR3 length: 18 amino acids. CDR3 amino acids: CASSYLVAGGLNTGELFF. DNA of the CDR3: TGTGCCAGCAGTTACTTAGTAGCGGGAGGATTGAACACCGGGGAGCTGTTTTTT.

The chain is built from TRBV11-2 and TRBJ2-5; no clear D. The CDR3 runs 15 residues. Germline lookup yields CDR1 SGHAT and CDR2 FQNNGV. The V end lost 1 base, the J end lost 5 bases, and 14 bases lay between the germline ends. CDR3 loop: CASSLGTHHRETQYF. DNA of the CDR3: TGTGCCAGCAGCTTAGGGACCCACCACCGGGAGACCCAGTACTTC.

This clonotype has a count of ten or more. The chain couples TRBV6-2 or TRBV6-3 to TRBJ2-7; possibly TRBD2 for D (7 bases). The CDR3 extends over 14 amino acids. Between the trimmed V and J ends, which lost 10 bases and 11 bases, there was a span of 27 bases. Germline-derived CDR1 and CDR2 are MNHEY and SVGEGT. The CDR3 bases are TGTGCCATGGGACTCGCCCCGCTAGCGGCAGGGGAGTACTTC. Translating it yields CAMGLAPLAAGEYF.

This clonotype was observed at least ten times. V is TRBV30 and J is TRBJ2-2, with D perhaps given as TRBD1 or TRBD2 (5 bases each). V gave up 2 bases and J gave up 3 bases, with 13 bases separating them. The CDR3 spans 15 residues. Germline CDR1 GTSNPN, CDR2 SVGIG (reference sequence). CDR3: CAWSKRGEDTGELFF. CDR3 DNA sequence: TGTGCCTGGAGTAAAAGGGGAGAGGACACCGGGGAGCTGTTTTTT.

This clonotype was recorded at least ten times. This chain links TRBV30 with TRBJ1-6; D uncertain. CDR3 length: 13 amino acids. Germline lookup yields CDR1 GTSNPN and CDR2 SVGIG (reference sequence). Trimming removed 3 bases from V and 10 bases from J, with 13 bases in between. CDR3 bases: TGTGCCTGGAGCGTCGGAACGAACTCACCCCTCCACTTT. It specifies CAWSVGTNSPLHF.

This clonotype was seen repeatedly, ten times or more. The chain carries TRBV5-1 and TRBJ2-2; 8 nucleotides agree with TRBD2. Germline trimming cut 5 bases from V and 7 bases from J; bases unmatched to any gene: 7. The CDR3 has 14 amino acids. Per the germline V gene, CDR1 is SGHRS and CDR2 is YFSETQ. In DNA form, the CDR3 reads TGCGCCAGCAGGAGCGGGAGCAGGGACGGGGAGCTGTTTTTT. This gives the protein CASRSGSRDGELFF.

This clonotype was counted ten times or more. This chain joins TRBV30 and TRBJ1-1; D remains ambiguous. The CDR3 totals 15 residues. Trimming stripped 1 base from V and 4 bases from J, with 16 bases between. Germline V gene lookup returns CDR1 GTSNPN and CDR2 SVGIG (reference sequence). In DNA, the CDR3 is TGTGCCTGGAGTGCCTCAAGGACCGGGGTCACTGAAGCTTTCTTT. Protein sequence: CAWSASRTGVTEAFF.

This clonotype was seen ten or more times. The V and J genes are TRBV27 and TRBJ2-7; TRBD2 agrees at 7 bases. The CDR3 consists of 14 residues. Germline V CDR1 and CDR2: MNHEY, SMNVEV (reference sequence). The junction had 7 bases not matched to a gene; V was cut back by 5 bases and J by 3 bases. CDR3 residues: CASSPRTSNYEQYF. The CDR3 DNA sequence: TGTGCCAGCAGTCCCAGGACTAGTAACTACGAGCAGTACTTC.

This clonotype was seen at least ten times. The genes are TRBV30 and TRBJ1-2; maybe TRBD1 (6 bases). The CDR3 is 14 residues long. Trimming removed 5 bases at V and 7 bases at J, with 20 bases between. Germline V gene sequence: CDR1 GTSNPN, CDR2 SVGIG (reference sequence). The DNA of the CDR3 is TGTGCCTGGGACCTCGGGGGGCCAACCCCTGGCTACACCTTC. Translated, it gives CAWDLGGPTPGYTF.

This clonotype has at least ten counts. The chain uses TRBV20-1 and TRBJ1-1; perhaps TRBD1 as D (5 bases). Trimming took off 1 base at V and 4 bases at J, with 13 bases between the two ends. The length of the CDR3 is 14 residues. From germline, CDR1 is DFQATT and CDR2 SNEGSKA (reference sequence). CDR3 bases: TGCAGTGCTAGAGTGGGGGGTCTCGGCACTGAAGCTTTCTTT. Translating it yields CSARVGGLGTEAFF.

This clonotype has ten or more counts. The chain joins TRBV15 to TRBJ1-5, with D possibly matching TRBD1 (5 bases). V dropped 3 bases and J dropped 5 bases, with 17 bases sitting between them. The CDR3 runs to 16 residues. Germline V gene data show CDR1 as LNHNV and CDR2 as YYDKDF (reference sequence). CDR3 nucleotides: TGTGCCACCAGCAGGAAGGGACTCCTCGTTCATCAGCCCCAGCATTTT. Translated, it gives CATSRKGLLVHQPQHF.

This clonotype has at least ten counts. The chain is built from TRBV4-1 and TRBJ1-2, with TRBD1 identical over 7 bases. Germline assignment: CDR1 MGHRA and CDR2 YSYEKL. The CDR3 sequence is 13 residues long. Losses at the gene ends were 3 bases for V and 4 bases for J; bases not matched to a gene: 2. In DNA, the CDR3 is TGCGCCAGCAGCCAGGGACAGAGCTATGGCTACACCTTC. Amino acid sequence: CASSQGQSYGYTF.

This clonotype has ten or more counts. The rearrangement joins TRBV28 to TRBJ1-5; D gene ambiguous. V was clipped by 7 bases and J by 1 base, with 5 bases between them. CDR3 length: 12 residues. The germline gives CDR1 MDHEN, CDR2 SYDVKM. The CDR3 DNA is TGTGCCAGCACCGACAGCAATCAGCCCCAGCATTTT. It codes for CASTDSNQPQHF.

CDR3 nucleotide sequence: TGTGCCAGCAGCTTAAGTGGCAGGGGGGCTGAAGCTTTCTTT. It specifies CASSLSGRGAEAFF. The chain has TRBV11-1 and TRBJ1-1, with TRBD1 matching 7 bases. In germline, CDR1 is SGHAT, CDR2 FQDESV (reference sequence). V shed 2 bases and J 6 bases; nucleotides not matched to a gene: 6. The CDR3 covers 14 residues.

This clonotype was detected many times. CDR3 sequence: CASSIGAGLPTDTQYF. The CDR3 region has the DNA TGTGCCAGCAGCATCGGCGCGGGACTCCCCACAGATACGCAGTATTTT. This chain links TRBV9 with TRBJ2-3, with D tentatively TRBD2 (6 bases). CDR1 is SGDLS and CDR2 is YYNGEE in the germline V gene. This CDR3 is built from 16 residues. The germline V and J ends were trimmed by 4 bases and 2 bases, with 17 bases remaining between them.

At least ten counts were recorded for this clonotype. The rearrangement joins TRBV7-9 to TRBJ1-2; D gene unclear. Germline values: CDR1 SEHNR, CDR2 FQNEAQ (reference sequence). Trimming shortened V by 5 bases and J by 2 bases, and 18 bases separated the two germline ends. The CDR3 runs 16 residues. For the CDR3, the DNA is TGTGCCAGCAGCATAACCTATGACCTAAAAAACTATGGCTACACCTTC. It is translated as CASSITYDLKNYGYTF.

In its sample, this clonotype was seen many times. This chain links TRBV9 with TRBJ2-5; 10 bases agree with TRBD1. The CDR3 runs to 15 residues. The J segment lost 3 bases and the V segment lost 0 bases, leaving 2 bases of the junction unmatched. Germline V lookup: CDR1 SGDLS, CDR2 YYNGEE. CDR3 residues: CASSVAGTGEETQYF. The CDR3 DNA reads as TGTGCCAGCAGCGTAGCCGGGACAGGGGAAGAGACCCAGTACTTC.

This clonotype was counted ten times or more. CDR3 coding DNA: TGTGCCAGCGCTGACATAGTGAACACTGAAGCTTTCTTT. As protein: CASADIVNTEAFF. The chain carries TRBV28 and TRBJ1-1; D not resolved. Germline V gene sequence: CDR1 MDHEN, CDR2 SYDVKM. V was trimmed by 8 bases and J by 0 bases, leaving 10 bases between them. The CDR3 is 13 amino acids.

This clonotype was counted ten times or more. The chain recombines TRBV6-5 with TRBJ1-1; TRBD1 aligns across 8 bases. The CDR3 length is 14 residues. The ends lost 4 bases at V and 4 bases at J; junction bases unmatched: 5. Germline CDR1 reads MNHEY; CDR2 reads SVGAGI. CDR3 residues: CASSLTGAATEAFF. As DNA, the CDR3 is TGTGCCAGCAGTTTGACAGGGGCGGCCACTGAAGCTTTCTTT.

The J gene is TRBJ2-2, the V gene TRBV11-2; no clear D. The germline V gene has CDR1 SGHAT and CDR2 FQNNGV. The CDR3 covers 16 residues. V was pared by 4 bases and J by 0 bases, with 12 bases between. For the CDR3, the DNA is TGTGCCAGCAGCTCCCGGCCATCGGCGAACACCGGGGAGCTGTTTTTT. Translation gives CASSSRPSANTGELFF.